These 7 T cell receptor beta chains were sequenced from one sample in a study of blood T cell repertoires in COVID-19. Repertoires were generated with immunoSEQ multiplex PCR, while TCRdb's copy carries only in-frame clones and drops some. The table lists 130,000 to 150,000 clones, roughly 90% of them singletons. Sequencing was carried out using peripheral blood. The receptors shown here come from a woman aged 45 to 65 with acute or convalescent COVID-19.

The rearrangement uses TRBV10-1 and TRBJ2-1; TRBD2 matches at 12 bases. Germline CDR1 reads WNHNN; CDR2 reads SYGVQD (reference sequence). The J segment lost 8 bases and the V segment lost 4 bases, leaving 3 bases of the junction unmatched. CDR3 size: 14 residues. The CDR3 spells CASSGLAGVYEQFF. The CDR3 coding sequence is TGCGCCAGCAGTGGACTAGCGGGAGTCTATGAGCAGTTCTTC.

This clone was counted a single time. This chain connects TRBV30 to TRBJ2-5; TRBD2 agrees at 9 bases. Trimming cost V 2 bases and J 1 base; bases outside gene matches: 2. CDR1 is GTSNPN and CDR2 is SVGIG in the germline V gene (reference sequence). This CDR3 is 14 amino acids long. CDR3 in DNA: TGTGCCTGGAGTCGCGGGAGGGGCCAAGAGACCCAGTACTTC. It translates to CAWSRGRGQETQYF. Full variable domain (rest looked up from reference TRBV30 and TRBJ2-5): SQTIHQWPATLVQPVGSPLSLECTVEGTSNPNLYWYRQAAGRGLQLLFYSVGIGQISSEVPQNLSASRPQDRQFILSSKKLLLSDSGFYLCAWSRGRGQETQYFGPGTRLLVL.

This chain links TRBV3-1 (or the pseudogene TRBV3-2) with TRBJ2-3; TRBD2 aligns across 11 bases. This CDR3 region has 14 residues. Germline V CDR1 and CDR2: LGHDT, YNNKEL (reference sequence). V lost 4 bases, J lost 4 bases, and 1 base stayed unmatched. The chain's CDR3 is CASSLAGGPDTQYF. The CDR3 DNA sequence: TGTGCCAGCAGCCTAGCGGGAGGGCCAGATACGCAGTATTTT.

This clone was recorded only once. This chain joins TRBV19 and TRBJ2-4, with TRBD2 identical over 7 bases. The CDR3 is 20 residues long. Germline lookup yields CDR1 LNHDA and CDR2 SQIVND (reference sequence). The V segment lost 4 bases and the J segment 7 bases; nucleotides outside the gene matches: 25. The CDR3 here is CASSTLMGGGRPTIPNIQYF. DNA of the CDR3: TGTGCCAGTAGTACCTTAATGGGGGGGGGAAGGCCCACTATTCCCAACATTCAGTACTTC.

This clone appeared a single time. CDR3 DNA sequence: TGCGCCAGCAGTGAGCCCCAGCGGCCCTACAATGAGCAGTTCTTC. Its translation: CASSEPQRPYNEQFF. The chain uses TRBV10-1 and TRBJ2-1; a weak D match, TRBD2 (5 bases). The CDR3 extends over 15 amino acids. The germline CDR1 and CDR2 sequences are WNHNN and SYGVQD (reference sequence). The V gene lost 2 bases and the J gene lost 2 bases, with 10 bases spanning the gap.

The V and J genes are TRBV27 and TRBJ1-1, with TRBD1 identical over 11 bases. The germline gives CDR1 MNHEY, CDR2 SMNVEV (reference sequence). CDR3 size: 15 residues. J gave up 2 bases and V 4 bases, and 3 bases lay outside the gene matches. The CDR3 bases are TGTGCCAGCAGTTGGGGGACAGGGGGAAACACTGAAGCTTTCTTT. Translated, it gives CASSWGTGGNTEAFF.

This sequence joins TRBV4-1 and TRBJ2-7; D is uncertain. The CDR3 is 17 amino acids. The germline V gene has CDR1 MGHRA and CDR2 YSYEKL. The ends were cut back, 1 base at V and 0 bases at J, with 16 bases in the middle. CDR3 sequence: CASSQGSRIASSYEQYF. The CDR3 DNA follows: TGCGCCAGCAGCCAAGGATCTCGGATCGCTAGCTCCTACGAGCAGTACTTC.